The 14 T cell receptor beta chains reported below all come from one sample, sequenced in a study of control samples from healthy donors and cancer patients. Measured with immunoSEQ multiplex PCR; TCRdb has only the in-frame clones, and not every one. The data show over 90,000 clones, 80% to 90% seen once. Sequences were obtained from PBMCs. These receptors came from a man in his sixties with lung cancer.

The chain has TRBV13 and TRBJ1-1; 7 bases match TRBD1. The CDR3 has 13 residues. Per the germline V gene, CDR1 is PRHDT and CDR2 is FYEKMQ (reference sequence). J gave up 5 bases and V 5 bases, and 5 bases lay outside the gene matches. CDR3 loop: CASSRTGETEAFF. DNA for the CDR3: TGTGCCAGCAGCCGTACAGGGGAAACTGAAGCTTTCTTT.

The chain joins TRBV5-5 to TRBJ1-1; 7 bases are shared with TRBD1. The CDR3 has 15 amino acids. In germline, CDR1 is SGHKS, CDR2 YYEKEE (reference sequence). After removal of 3 bases from V and 1 base from J, the junction contained 6 bases not matched to a gene. CDR3 nucleotides: TGTGCCAGCAGCTGGGGGACAGCTTCGAACACTGAAGCTTTCTTT. Protein product: CASSWGTASNTEAFF.

The V gene is TRBV5-1, the J gene TRBJ2-3; 9 nucleotides align to TRBD1. After removal of 0 bases from V and 0 bases from J, the junction contained 5 bases not matched to a gene. The CDR3 contains 17 residues. Germline V gene data show CDR1 as SGHRS and CDR2 as YFSETQ. The CDR3 DNA reads as TGCGCCAGCAGCTTGGGGGCGGGGACAGGGAGCACAGATACGCAGTATTTT. It translates to CASSLGAGTGSTDTQYF. The full variable domain, in which reference TRBV5-1 and TRBJ2-3 provide the parts outside the CDR3, is KAGVTQTPRYLIKTRGQQVTLSCSPISGHRSVSWYQQTPGQGLQFLFEYFSETQRNKGNFPGRFSGRQFSNSRSEMNVSTLELGDSALYLCASSLGAGTGSTDTQYFGPGTRLTVL.

CDR3 in DNA: TGTGCCAGCTCACCACCTCCGACAGGGCCTCAGCAGACCCAGTACTTC. Protein product: CASSPPPTGPQQTQYF. The chain is built from TRBV18 and TRBJ2-5, with TRBD1 matching 7 bases. The CDR3 contains 16 residues. Germline V gene data show CDR1 as KGHSH and CDR2 as LQKENI. V gave up 0 bases and J gave up 6 bases; unmatched junction bases: 10.

This clone appeared a single time. The V call is TRBV5-4, the J call TRBJ2-1; 7 bases agree with TRBD1. The ends lost 4 bases at V and 4 bases at J; junction bases unmatched: 20. The CDR3 extends over 19 amino acids. Germline V gene data show CDR1 as SGHNT and CDR2 as YYREEE (reference sequence). CDR3 DNA sequence: TGTGCCAGCAGCCGACTGTACTTAGGGACAGAGGCCAAATACAATGAGCAGTTCTTC. As protein: CASSRLYLGTEAKYNEQFF.

This chain uses TRBV27 with TRBJ2-5, with D perhaps assigned TRBD1 or TRBD2 (5 bases each). This CDR3 spans 15 amino acids. Trimming took 8 bases from V and 2 from J, leaving 18 bases between them. CDR1 MNHEY and CDR2 SMNVEV come from the germline V gene (reference sequence). As DNA, the CDR3 is TGTGCCAGCGCCTCCAGCCTATGGGGGCAAGAGACCCAGTACTTC. Translating gives CASASSLWGQETQYF.

This sequence joins TRBV29-1 and TRBJ2-2, with D unclear. V was trimmed by 5 bases and J by 8 bases, leaving 9 bases between them. Per germline, CDR1 SQVTM and CDR2 ANQGSEA. This CDR3 contains 11 residues. In DNA form, the CDR3 reads TGCAGCGTTATATCAATTGGGGAGCTGTTTTTT. Encoded protein: CSVISIGELFF.

The DNA of the CDR3 is TGTGCCAGCAGTGAAATTCTCCAAGAGACCCAGTACTTC. It codes for CASSEILQETQYF. This chain connects TRBV2 to TRBJ2-5; no definite D call. V dropped 2 bases and J dropped 1 base, with 5 bases sitting between them. The CDR3 loop spans 13 amino acids. The germline CDR1 and CDR2 sequences are SNHLY and FYNNEI.

V and J are TRBV10-1 and TRBJ2-3; D is unresolved. This CDR3 contains 15 residues. Looked up from germline, CDR1 is WNHNN and CDR2 is SYGVQD (reference sequence). Trimming took 5 bases from V and 4 from J, leaving 16 bases between them. CDR3 loop: CASSPGRTLPDTQYF. CDR3 sequence (DNA): TGCGCCAGCAGTCCCGGACGGACGCTCCCAGATACGCAGTATTTT.

The genes are TRBV24-1 and TRBJ1-5; D unresolved. Germline V CDR1 and CDR2: KGHDR, SFDVKD. CDR3 length equals 15 residues. Between the trimmed V and J ends, which lost 5 bases and 4 bases, there was a span of 14 bases. CDR3 DNA: TGTGCCACCAGTGCCTCCGTCGAAATGAATCAGCCCCAGCATTTT. This encodes CATSASVEMNQPQHF.

The chain has TRBV5-4 and TRBJ1-4; a weak D match, TRBD1 (6 bases). V was cut by 2 bases and J by 2 bases, with 13 bases left in between. CDR1 and CDR2 (germline): SGHNT, YYREEE (reference sequence). The CDR3 is 16 amino acids. CDR3 region: CASSLVGGDTNEKLFF. The CDR3 nucleotides are TGTGCCAGCAGCTTAGTTGGGGGCGACACTAATGAAAAACTGTTTTTT.

The chain is built from TRBV4-1 and TRBJ1-1, with 7 bases fitting TRBD1. Germline V lookup: CDR1 MGHRA, CDR2 YSYEKL. CDR3 size: 14 residues. The junction had 3 bases not matched to a gene; V was cut back by 4 bases and J by 1 base. The CDR3 DNA reads as TGCGCCAGCAGCCGGGGACAGACGAACACTGAAGCTTTCTTT. This codes for CASSRGQTNTEAFF.

This clone was observed once. The gene calls are TRBV11-3 and TRBJ2-1; 10 positions agree with TRBD2. The germline CDR1 and CDR2 sequences are SGHNT and YENEEA. This CDR3 has 15 residues. With 6 bases clipped from V and 8 bases from J, the junction kept 10 bases outside the gene matches. DNA of the CDR3: TGTGCCAGCAGTTCACTAGCGGGGTCTTGGGATGAGCAGTTCTTC. Its translation is CASSSLAGSWDEQFF.

The chain uses TRBV5-1 and TRBJ2-7, with D perhaps being TRBD1 or TRBD2 (5 bases each). Per the germline V gene, CDR1 is SGHRS and CDR2 is YFSETQ. V was cut by 6 bases and J by 0 bases, with 13 bases left in between. The CDR3 covers 14 residues. The CDR3 loop is CASTAGTFSYEQYF. The CDR3 bases are TGCGCCAGCACAGCAGGGACCTTCTCCTACGAGCAGTACTTC.